Each of the 16 T cell receptor beta chains below was sequenced from the same sample in a study of T-cell memory formation after mild COVID-19. TCRdb redid the calling of the 5' RACE reads with MiXCR, one entry per CDR3 protein. The table has about 260,000 distinct CDR3 sequences, 15% to 20% seen once. The sequenced sample was PBMCs or a T cell subset sorted from them (not recorded which). The receptor source for this set is a man between 18 and 35 years old who had mild COVID-19 (a few samples of this study predate the infection). Cell type and time point are not known.

This clonotype was seen more than once but under ten times. The chain couples TRBV6-6 to TRBJ2-7; D perhaps matches TRBD1 (6 bases). Germline CDR1 reads MNHNY; CDR2 reads SVGAGI (reference sequence). The CDR3 covers 16 residues. Trimming took 4 bases from V and 6 from J, leaving 22 bases between them. CDR3 DNA: TGTGCCAGCAGTTTTACTCTGGACAGAAGAATGTCCGAGCAGTACTTC. Translation gives CASSFTLDRRMSEQYF.

This clonotype was counted a few times. The chain has TRBV27 and TRBJ1-2; D unclear. The germline V gene encodes CDR1 MNHEY and CDR2 SMNVEV (reference sequence). This CDR3 spans 14 amino acids. The germline V and J ends were trimmed by 3 bases and 1 base, with 9 bases remaining between them. In nucleotides, the CDR3 is TGTGCCAGCAGTTTGGCCGGATTTAACTATGGCTACACCTTC. It is translated as CASSLAGFNYGYTF.

This clonotype has more than one count but fewer than ten. The genes are TRBV24-1 and TRBJ2-5; TRBD2 might be the D (6 bases). The CDR3 is made up of 15 amino acids. Germline CDR1 is KGHDR and CDR2 is SFDVKD. Trimming pared 4 bases from V and 2 bases from J, leaving 13 bases between. The CDR3, as DNA: TGTGCCACCAGTGACCCGAAAGGGACTCAAGAGACCCAGTACTTC. Encoded protein: CATSDPKGTQETQYF.

The gene calls are TRBV5-1 and TRBJ1-1; no clear D gene. Trimming removed 2 bases at V and 6 bases at J, with 11 bases between. Germline assignment: CDR1 SGHRS and CDR2 YFSETQ. The CDR3 is 13 amino acids. The CDR3 spells CASSFNIGSEAFF. CDR3 bases: TGCGCCAGCAGCTTCAATATAGGTTCTGAAGCTTTCTTT.

This clonotype turned up a few times. The rearrangement links TRBV10-3 to TRBJ2-7, with 8 bases identical to TRBD1. With V trimmed by 4 bases and J by 5 bases, 4 bases remained unmatched. Germline CDR1 is ENHRY and CDR2 is SYGVKD. The CDR3 spans 13 residues. CDR3 coding DNA: TGTGCCATCAGTGGGACAGGGTCCAACGAGCAGTACTTC. Residues: CAISGTGSNEQYF.

This clonotype came up a few times. The chain joins TRBV12-3 or TRBV12-4 to TRBJ2-7; no definite D call. Trimming stripped 2 bases from V and 2 bases from J, with 7 bases between. The CDR3 consists of 13 residues. The DNA for the CDR3 is TGTGCCAGCAGTTTAATTGAGGCCTACGAGCAGTACTTC. This sequence encodes CASSLIEAYEQYF.

This clonotype was seen only a few times. The genes are TRBV7-2 and TRBJ1-2, with 8 bases aligning to TRBD1. J gave up 4 bases and V 5 bases, and 9 bases lay outside the gene matches. Germline CDR1 and CDR2: SGHTA and FQGNSA. The CDR3 contains 15 residues. CDR3 sequence: CASSIIRQGIYGYTF. The CDR3 nucleotides read TGTGCCAGCAGCATTATTCGACAGGGGATCTATGGCTACACCTTC.

This clonotype came up a few times. The chain carries TRBV20-1 and TRBJ1-2, with D maybe TRBD1 (5 bases). Deletions cut 6 bases from V and 5 bases from J, with 13 bases between. The CDR3 has 12 amino acids. Germline V lookup: CDR1 DFQATT, CDR2 SNEGSKA (reference sequence). CDR3 nucleotide sequence: TGCAGTGCCGTCCCGGGGCCTTATGGCTACACCTTC. Its protein product is CSAVPGPYGYTF.

The chain employs TRBV6-4 and TRBJ2-1, with 9 positions matching TRBD1. CDR1 is MRHNA, CDR2 SNTAGT, per germline. With 6 bases clipped from V and 0 bases from J, the junction kept 0 bases outside the gene matches. The CDR3 runs to 14 residues. CDR3 residues: CASRGQGSYNEQFF. Written as DNA, the CDR3 is TGTGCCAGCAGGGGACAGGGCTCCTACAATGAGCAGTTCTTC.

This clonotype was observed at least ten times. The chain joins TRBV5-1 to TRBJ2-1; 13 bases line up with TRBD2. This CDR3 comprises 14 residues. The V gene's germline CDR1 is SGHRS and CDR2 YFSETQ. The J segment lost 7 bases and the V segment lost 7 bases, leaving 5 bases of the junction unmatched. Written as DNA, the CDR3 is TGCGCCAGCGACCGGGGACTAGCGGGGAATGAGCAGTTCTTC. Residues: CASDRGLAGNEQFF.

This clonotype was seen at least ten times. V and J are TRBV5-1 and TRBJ2-1; 8 nucleotides align to TRBD1. Trimming cost V 2 bases and J 8 bases; bases outside gene matches: 9. Germline-derived CDR1 and CDR2 are SGHRS and YFSETQ. CDR3 length equals 15 residues. The CDR3 nucleotides read TGCGCCAGCAGCTTCTTCTCCCAGGGGGCATATGAGCAGTTCTTC. This gives the protein CASSFFSQGAYEQFF.

This chain connects TRBV4-1 to TRBJ2-2; no firm D call. Germline V gene data show CDR1 as MGHRA and CDR2 as YSYEKL. Trimming removed 0 bases at V and 0 bases at J, with 2 bases between. This CDR3 region has 14 residues. In nucleotides, the CDR3 is TGCGCCAGCAGCCAAGAGCCGAACACCGGGGAGCTGTTTTTT. Amino acids: CASSQEPNTGELFF.

V and J are TRBV7-3 and TRBJ2-2, with D uncertain. There are 17 residues in the CDR3. The germline V and J ends were trimmed by 3 bases and 3 bases, with 17 bases remaining between them. CDR1 SGHTA and CDR2 FQGTGA come from the germline V gene. The CDR3 spells CASSFSPAHFHTGELFF. For the CDR3, the DNA is TGTGCCAGCAGCTTTTCCCCCGCCCACTTCCACACCGGGGAGCTGTTTTTT. The complete variable domain, with remaining parts taken from reference TRBV7-3 and TRBJ2-2, reads GAGVSQTPSNKVTEKGKYVELRCDPISGHTALYWYRQSLGQGPEFLIYFQGTGAADDSGLPNDRFFAVRPEGSVSTLKIQRTERGDSAVYLCASSFSPAHFHTGELFFGEGSRLTVL.

This chain uses TRBV10-3 with TRBJ2-3; TRBD1 matches at 10 bases. CDR3 size: 15 residues. Trimming took 7 bases from V and 1 from J; bases not matched to a gene: 5. Germline V CDR1 and CDR2: ENHRY, SYGVKD. The CDR3 reads CAINPGQGGTDTQYF. CDR3 nucleotide sequence: TGTGCCATCAACCCAGGACAGGGGGGCACAGATACGCAGTATTTT.

The chain couples TRBV30 to TRBJ2-3; TRBD2 aligns across 9 bases. The CDR3 runs 15 residues. CDR1 and CDR2 from the germline V gene are GTSNPN and SVGIG (reference sequence). Losses at the gene ends were 2 bases for V and 4 bases for J; bases not matched to a gene: 7. CDR3 coding DNA: TGTGCCTGGAGTAAGTTAGCGGGGGTCGCAGATACGCAGTATTTT. Amino acid sequence: CAWSKLAGVADTQYF.

The chain links TRBV4-3 to TRBJ2-1, with 12 bases aligning to TRBD2. After removal of 4 bases from V and 8 bases from J, the junction contained 12 bases not matched to a gene. The CDR3 runs to 17 residues. Germline CDR1 and CDR2: LGHNA and YSLEER. DNA of the CDR3: TGCGCCAGCAGCCTTAGCGGTCTAGCGGGGGGGCCAGATGAGCAGTTCTTC. This gives the protein CASSLSGLAGGPDEQFF.